These 17 T cell receptor beta chains originate from one sample sequenced in a study of T cell repertoires in cytomegalovirus infection. TCRdb recomputed calls from the reads with MiXCR, one row per CDR3 protein. The sample lists about 740,000 distinct CDR3 sequences, less than 40% seen once, with around 2.6% in the top ten. What was sequenced was PBMCs. The source is a human donor in good health (CMV status not recorded). Some clones in this sample may be carry-over from other donors' samples.

This clonotype was detected only a few times. The chain carries TRBV28 and TRBJ1-5, with 7 bases lining up with TRBD1. CDR1 and CDR2 from the germline V gene are MDHEN and SYDVKM. This CDR3 has 16 residues. The ends lost 6 bases at V and 1 base at J; junction bases unmatched: 9. CDR3 residues: CASSARRGLSNQPQHF. DNA of the CDR3: TGTGCCAGCAGCGCACGCAGGGGGTTAAGCAATCAGCCCCAGCATTTT.

This clonotype was found a few times. The chain couples TRBV6-1 to TRBJ1-5; D remains ambiguous. The CDR3 consists of 16 residues. Deletions cut 5 bases from V and 0 bases from J, with 14 bases between. From germline, CDR1 is MNHNS and CDR2 SASEGT. The CDR3 region is CASSRRRGNSNQPQHF. CDR3 sequence (DNA): TGTGCCAGCAGTCGTAGGAGAGGGAATAGCAATCAGCCCCAGCATTTT.

The CDR3 here is CASSLPPARTSDLSYNEQFF. In nucleotides, the CDR3 is TGTGCCAGCAGTTTACCTCCGGCAAGGACTAGCGACCTTTCATACAATGAGCAGTTCTTC. This chain links TRBV28 with TRBJ2-1; 9 positions match TRBD2. Germline V gene lookup returns CDR1 MDHEN and CDR2 SYDVKM. The CDR3 extends over 20 amino acids. J lost 4 bases, V lost 2 bases, and 18 bases had no gene match.

The chain joins TRBV20-1 to TRBJ2-3; a weak D match, TRBD2 (5 bases). V was trimmed by 6 bases and J by 0 bases, leaving 25 bases between them. Germline CDR1 is DFQATT and CDR2 is SNEGSKA (reference sequence). The CDR3 has 18 amino acids. CDR3 protein: CSAVHLVGAGGSTDTQYF. The CDR3 nucleotides are TGCAGTGCGGTACATCTAGTGGGAGCCGGTGGGAGCACAGATACGCAGTATTTT.

This clonotype was seen once. The chain joins TRBV19 to TRBJ1-5; D remains ambiguous. Germline CDR1 LNHDA, CDR2 SQIVND (reference sequence). V gave up 6 bases and J gave up 4 bases, with 7 bases separating them. The CDR3 sequence is 12 residues long. The CDR3 region has the DNA TGTGCCAGTAGAGCTATTAATCAGCCCCAGCATTTT. It specifies CASRAINQPQHF.

This clonotype is a singleton in its sample. An end of the junction does not agree with germline; a read error may underlie this. V gene TRBV12-3 or TRBV12-4 combines with J gene TRBJ2-1, with 10 bases lining up with TRBD1. The CDR3 runs to 14 residues. CDR3 nucleotides: TGTGCCAGCAGAGGGACAGGGGCTTACAAGGAGCAGTTCTTC. Its translation is CASRGTGAYKEQFF.

Points on this clonotype: A much bigger clone sits one base away, suggesting this may be a read error. The V and J genes are TRBV27 and TRBJ2-6, with 7 bases matching TRBD1. CDR3 size: 19 residues. Germline CDR1 reads MNHEY; CDR2 reads SMNVEV (reference sequence). The CDR3 region is CASTLSGLGQLSGANFLTF. The CDR3 DNA reads TGTGCCAGCACCCTCTCCGGGTTGGGACAGCTTTCTGGGGCCAACTTCCTGACTTTC. The complete variable domain, with remaining parts taken from reference TRBV27 and TRBJ2-6, reads EAQVTQNPRYLITVTGKKLTVTCSQNMNHEYMSWYRQDPGLGLRQIYYSMNVEVTDKGDVPEGYKVSRKEKRNFPLILESPSPNQTSLYFCASTLSGLGQLSGANFLTFGAGSRLTVL.

The rearrangement joins TRBV2 to TRBJ2-7; 9 nucleotides align to TRBD1. The germline gives CDR1 SNHLY, CDR2 FYNNEI. This CDR3 is built from 15 residues. V lost 5 bases and J lost 5; bases outside the gene matches: 10. This chain's CDR3 is CASSKTGTGRDEQYF. CDR3 sequence (DNA): TGTGCCAGCAGTAAAACCGGGACAGGGAGAGACGAGCAGTACTTC.

As concerns this clonotype: One end of the junction is discordant with germline, which a read error may explain. This chain links TRBV7-2 with TRBJ1-1, with D possibly being TRBD1 (6 bases). CDR1 and CDR2 from the germline V gene are SGHTA and FQGNSA. This CDR3 region has 14 residues. CDR3 nucleotides: TGTGCCAGCAGCCTGATTGGGGGCCCTACTGAACCTTTCTTT. Protein: CASSLIGGPTEPFF.

The gene calls are TRBV11-2 and TRBJ2-1; 7 nucleotides line up with TRBD2. The CDR3 runs 15 residues. The ends lost 5 bases at V and 3 bases at J; junction bases unmatched: 7. Germline lookup yields CDR1 SGHAT and CDR2 FQNNGV. In nucleotides, the CDR3 is TGTGCCAGCAGCCGGGACTACCGAAACTACAATGAGCAGTTCTTC. Protein: CASSRDYRNYNEQFF.

This clonotype came up a few times. The chain uses TRBV12-3 or TRBV12-4 and TRBJ2-1; 12 bases line up with TRBD2. The length of the CDR3 is 18 residues. The junction had 8 bases not matched to a gene; V was cut back by 5 bases and J by 0 bases. This CDR3 is CASSLRTSGKASYNEQFF. The CDR3 DNA follows: TGTGCCAGCAGTCTGAGGACTAGCGGGAAGGCCTCCTACAATGAGCAGTTCTTC.

This rearrangement joins TRBV7-3 to TRBJ1-1, with unresolved D. CDR1 and CDR2 from the germline V gene are SGHTA and FQGTGA. The CDR3 spans 15 residues. With 5 bases removed from V and 0 bases from J, the gap between germline ends came to 13 bases. The CDR3 DNA reads TGTGCCAGCAGCCCCTGGTCGGAGCTGAACACTGAAGCTTTCTTT. The encoded protein is CASSPWSELNTEAFF.

This clonotype was recorded at least ten times. This rearrangement joins TRBV7-2 to TRBJ2-7, with D unresolved. V shed 4 bases and J shed 3 bases, with 10 bases lying between them. This CDR3 spans 13 amino acids. Germline V gives CDR1 SGHTA, CDR2 FQGNSA. The CDR3 region has the DNA TGTGCCAGCAGCTCGGACCCGCTCTACGAGCAGTACTTC. Protein product: CASSSDPLYEQYF.

A few counts support this clonotype. The chain recombines TRBV24-1 with TRBJ2-3; 12 nucleotides line up with TRBD2. Germline CDR1 and CDR2: KGHDR and SFDVKD. This CDR3 spans 19 amino acids. The trim removed 4 bases at V and 2 bases at J, leaving 12 bases unmatched. CDR3 residues: CATSEAGLAGGGATDTQYF. The CDR3 bases are TGTGCCACCAGTGAGGCGGGACTAGCGGGTGGGGGGGCCACAGATACGCAGTATTTT.

The chain uses TRBV20-1 and TRBJ1-1, with D possibly TRBD1 on 6 matching bases. Trimming stripped 6 bases from V and 0 bases from J, with 17 bases between. The CDR3 has 15 residues. CDR1 DFQATT and CDR2 SNEGSKA come from the germline V gene (reference sequence). CDR3 bases: TGCAGTGCAAAATACAGGGTCCCGGTGAACACTGAAGCTTTCTTT. It specifies CSAKYRVPVNTEAFF.

This sequence joins TRBV7-9 and TRBJ2-1; D remains ambiguous. CDR1 and CDR2 from the germline V gene are SEHNR and FQNEAQ (reference sequence). V lost 1 base and J 7 bases, leaving 11 bases between the germline ends. The CDR3 consists of 14 residues. CDR3 bases: TGTGCCAGCAGCTTAGTTCAGGCGTGGAATGAGCAGTTCTTC. Protein sequence: CASSLVQAWNEQFF. Drawing the rest from reference TRBV7-9 and TRBJ2-1, the complete variable domain is DTGVSQNPRHKITKRGQNVTFRCDPISEHNRLYWYRQTLGQGPEFLTYFQNEAQLEKSRLLSDRFSAERPKGSFSTLEIQRTEQGDSAMYLCASSLVQAWNEQFFGPGTRLTVL.

The rearrangement uses TRBV28 and TRBJ2-5, with 8 bases identical to TRBD1. Trimming cost V 5 bases and J 5 bases; bases outside gene matches: 13. Germline lookup yields CDR1 MDHEN and CDR2 SYDVKM. The CDR3 runs to 16 residues. The CDR3 region is CASSPRGRGLGETQYF. The CDR3 DNA follows: TGTGCCAGCAGTCCCAGGGGGCGAGGGCTGGGTGAGACCCAGTACTTC.